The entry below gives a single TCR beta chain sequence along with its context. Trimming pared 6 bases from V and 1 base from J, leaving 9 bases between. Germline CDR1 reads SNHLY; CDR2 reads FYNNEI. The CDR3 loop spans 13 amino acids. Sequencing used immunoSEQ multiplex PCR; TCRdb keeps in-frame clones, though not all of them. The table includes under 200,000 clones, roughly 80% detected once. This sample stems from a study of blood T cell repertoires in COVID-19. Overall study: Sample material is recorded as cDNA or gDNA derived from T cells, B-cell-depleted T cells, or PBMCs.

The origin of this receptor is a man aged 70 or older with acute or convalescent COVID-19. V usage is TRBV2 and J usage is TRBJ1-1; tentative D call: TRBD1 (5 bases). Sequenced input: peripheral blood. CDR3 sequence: CASRDTGNTEAFF. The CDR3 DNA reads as TGTGCCAGCAGGGACACCGGGAACACTGAAGCTTTCTTT.